The 15 T cell receptor beta chains presented below share a single source sample, sequenced in a study of PD-1 and CTLA-4 blockade in melanoma. TCRdb's copy holds only in-frame clones and misses some; the assay was immunoSEQ multiplex PCR. This table holds about 28,000 clones, around nine tenths found once. This material consisted of CD8+ T cells from peripheral blood, taken before anti-PD-1 treatment. The origin of the receptors is a human donor with melanoma.

The J gene is TRBJ1-1, the V gene TRBV30; the D gene is possibly TRBD1 (6 bases). The CDR3 extends over 12 amino acids. CDR1 is GTSNPN and CDR2 is SVGIG in the germline V gene (reference sequence). Deletions cut 1 base from V and 7 bases from J, with 10 bases between. In nucleotides, the CDR3 is TGTGCCTGGAGTGAGGTCAGGGGTGAAGCTTTCTTT. Amino acids: CAWSEVRGEAFF.

This chain uses TRBV29-1 with TRBJ2-7; tentatively, D is TRBD1 (5 bases). The ends were cut back, 6 bases at V and 4 bases at J, with 16 bases in the middle. The CDR3 has 13 residues. Germline V CDR1 and CDR2: SQVTM, ANQGSEA. The CDR3 bases are TGCAGCGTCCCAGACAGCGACGGGTACGAGCAGTACTTC. This gives the protein CSVPDSDGYEQYF.

The V and J genes are TRBV5-1 and TRBJ1-6; 8 bases are shared with TRBD1. CDR1 is SGHRS and CDR2 is YFSETQ in the germline V gene. The trim removed 4 bases at V and 9 bases at J, leaving 9 bases unmatched. The CDR3 is 15 amino acids. As DNA, the CDR3 is TGCGCCAGCAGCCTAGACAGGGGTTTAGGTTCACCCCTCCACTTT. Translating it yields CASSLDRGLGSPLHF.

The CDR3, as DNA: TGTGCCAGCTCACTCCACCCAGGGGACTACGAGCAGTACTTC. Protein: CASSLHPGDYEQYF. This chain uses TRBV18 with TRBJ2-7, with D possibly being TRBD1 (6 bases). The germline V and J ends were trimmed by 4 bases and 3 bases, with 13 bases remaining between them. Germline V CDR1 and CDR2: KGHSH, LQKENI. This CDR3 is built from 14 residues.

In this sample, this clone turned up once. This chain links TRBV5-4 with TRBJ2-7; the D is unclear. This CDR3 comprises 14 residues. Germline CDR1 is SGHNT and CDR2 is YYREEE (reference sequence). V gave up 4 bases and J gave up 2 bases, with 13 bases separating them. The CDR3 nucleotides read TGTGCCAGCAGCGACCTCGAGAAGGCCTACGAGCAGTACTTC. Translating it yields CASSDLEKAYEQYF. Drawing the rest from reference TRBV5-4 and TRBJ2-7, the complete variable domain is ETGVTQSPTHLIKTRGQQVTLRCSSQSGHNTVSWYQQALGQGPQFIFQYYREEENGRGNFPPRFSGLQFPNYSSELNVNALELDDSALYLCASSDLEKAYEQYFGPGTRLTVT.

This clone has just one count. The gene calls are TRBV19 and TRBJ2-1, with TRBD2 as a possible D gene (6 bases). Germline loops: CDR1 LNHDA, CDR2 SQIVND (reference sequence). The V end was cut by 7 bases, the J end by 5 bases, with 33 bases between. This CDR3 has 20 residues. The CDR3 is CASKPRRGIPNVVTHNEQFF. CDR3 coding DNA: TGTGCCAGTAAACCCAGGCGGGGAATCCCGAATGTAGTAACCCACAATGAGCAGTTCTTC. The complete variable domain, with remaining parts taken from reference TRBV19 and TRBJ2-1, reads DGGITQSPKYLFRKEGQNVTLSCEQNLNHDAMYWYRQDPGQGLRLIYYSQIVNDFQKGDIAEGYSVSREKKESFPLTVTSAQKNPTAFYLCASKPRRGIPNVVTHNEQFFGPGTRLTVL.

The chain couples TRBV13 to TRBJ1-1, with no clear D. Deletions cut 0 bases from V and 8 bases from J, with 7 bases between. Per the germline V gene, CDR1 is PRHDT and CDR2 is FYEKMQ (reference sequence). CDR3 length: 12 amino acids. CDR3 in amino acids: CASSLGLGEAFF. The CDR3 nucleotides are TGTGCCAGCAGCTTAGGCCTGGGAGAAGCTTTCTTT.

The V and J genes are TRBV9 and TRBJ1-1; TRBD1 is a possible D gene (5 bases). From germline, CDR1 is SGDLS and CDR2 YYNGEE. V was pared by 2 bases and J by 3 bases, with 20 bases between. This CDR3 comprises 17 residues. This CDR3 is CASSVRGGVLGDTEAFF. The CDR3 DNA reads as TGTGCCAGCAGCGTTCGGGGGGGTGTACTCGGGGACACTGAAGCTTTCTTT. The entire variable domain, with the rest obtained from reference TRBV9 and TRBJ1-1, is as follows: DSGVTQTPKHLITATGQRVTLRCSPRSGDLSVYWYQQSLDQGLQFLIQYYNGEERAKGNILERFSAQQFPDLHSELNLSSLELGDSALYFCASSVRGGVLGDTEAFFGQGTRLTVV.

The rearrangement uses TRBV30 and TRBJ2-7, with 10 nucleotides matching TRBD1. This CDR3 region has 13 residues. The J segment lost 1 base and the V segment lost 5 bases, leaving 2 bases of the junction unmatched. Germline V gives CDR1 GTSNPN, CDR2 SVGIG (reference sequence). The CDR3 nucleotides are TGTGCCTGGGGGGGACAGGGGTCCTACGAGCAGTACTTC. Its protein is CAWGGQGSYEQYF.

V gene TRBV30 combines with J gene TRBJ1-4, with D unclear. The CDR3 is 13 amino acids. Germline V gene lookup returns CDR1 GTSNPN and CDR2 SVGIG (reference sequence). Trimming stripped 1 base from V and 7 bases from J, with 10 bases between. In nucleotides, the CDR3 is TGTGCCTGGAGTGGATTAAGTCCTGAAAAACTGTTTTTT. Amino acid sequence: CAWSGLSPEKLFF.

CDR3: CASEVYNEQFF. The CDR3 nucleotides read TGTGCCAGCGAGGTCTACAATGAGCAGTTCTTC. This sequence joins TRBV5-4 and TRBJ2-1; D remains ambiguous. V gave up 7 bases and J gave up 3 bases, with 5 bases separating them. Looked up from germline, CDR1 is SGHNT and CDR2 is YYREEE (reference sequence). This CDR3 spans 11 amino acids.

V gene TRBV9 combines with J gene TRBJ2-1; D remains unclear. Per germline, CDR1 SGDLS and CDR2 YYNGEE. The ends were cut back, 4 bases at V and 6 bases at J, with 8 bases in the middle. The CDR3 has 12 residues. In DNA, the CDR3 is TGTGCCAGCAGCCCCGGATCCAATGAGCAGTTCTTC. Its translation: CASSPGSNEQFF.

The CDR3, as DNA: TGTGCCAGCAGCCCAGAACATGAAAATTCACCCCTCCACTTT. Translated, it gives CASSPEHENSPLHF. V is TRBV6-4 and J is TRBJ1-6; D uncertain. The CDR3 has 14 residues. From germline, CDR1 is MRHNA and CDR2 SNTAGT. The V end lost 6 bases, the J end lost 7 bases, and 13 bases lay between the germline ends.

V usage is TRBV28 and J usage is TRBJ1-1; no clear D. This CDR3 spans 14 amino acids. V shed 2 bases and J shed 3 bases, with 10 bases lying between them. The germline V gene encodes CDR1 MDHEN and CDR2 SYDVKM. The CDR3: CASSLPSSYTEAFF. The CDR3 DNA is TGTGCCAGCAGTTTACCCTCAAGTTACACTGAAGCTTTCTTT.

The chain is built from TRBV6-5 and TRBJ2-7; tentative D call: TRBD2 (6 bases). V lost 8 bases to trimming and J lost 7 bases, with 15 bases between them. The CDR3 runs to 12 residues. Germline V gene lookup returns CDR1 MNHEY and CDR2 SVGAGI. DNA of the CDR3: TGTGCCAGCCGGGACGGGGCGGGAGAGCAGTACTTC. Translated: CASRDGAGEQYF.